The 20 T cell receptor beta chains presented below share a single source sample, sequenced in a study of cytomegalovirus exposure and HLA in healthy donors. PCR involved 60 Vbeta and 13 Jbeta primers. TCRdb's copy holds only in-frame clones and misses some; the assay was immunoSEQ multiplex PCR. Of 63,000 or so clones in the sample, around 72% were seen once. The sequencing sample was made of PBMCs. These receptors were collected from a woman aged 25-40 years in good health and CMV-seropositive.

The chain recombines TRBV7-3 with TRBJ2-1; 11 bases align to TRBD2. Germline loops: CDR1 SGHTA, CDR2 FQGTGA. The CDR3 loop spans 15 amino acids. Trimming took 5 bases from V and 8 from J; bases not matched to a gene: 8. The CDR3 reads CASSQTSGSYHEQFF. CDR3 nucleotides: TGTGCCAGCAGCCAAACTAGCGGGAGTTACCATGAGCAGTTCTTC.

The gene calls are TRBV28 and TRBJ1-5; tentative D call: TRBD1 (6 bases). Trimming pared 0 bases from V and 7 bases from J, leaving 19 bases between. There are 17 residues in the CDR3. Germline V lookup: CDR1 MDHEN, CDR2 SYDVKM. The CDR3 DNA follows: TGTGCCAGCAGTTTATGGGCGGGGGCCGGGTCGGGGCAGCCCCAGCATTTT. Residues: CASSLWAGAGSGQPQHF. Full variable domain (remainder filled in from reference TRBV28 and TRBJ1-5): DVKVTQSSRYLVKRTGEKVFLECVQDMDHENMFWYRQDPGLGLRLIYFSYDVKMKEKGDIPEGYSVSREKKERFSLILESASTNQTSMYLCASSLWAGAGSGQPQHFGDGTRLSIL.

The CDR3 region has the DNA TGTGCCAGCTCACCACGAGCGGGAGTGGACGGGGAGCTGTTTTTT. Encoded protein: CASSPRAGVDGELFF. The chain employs TRBV18 and TRBJ2-2; the match to TRBD2 covers 8 bases. The germline CDR1 and CDR2 sequences are KGHSH and LQKENI. This CDR3 spans 15 amino acids. The J segment lost 7 bases and the V segment lost 1 base, leaving 5 bases of the junction unmatched.

The chain joins TRBV5-1 to TRBJ2-5; D possibly corresponds to TRBD1 (6 bases). The CDR3 is 16 amino acids. Germline CDR1 SGHRS, CDR2 YFSETQ. Trimming stripped 2 bases from V and 2 bases from J, with 16 bases between. This chain's CDR3 is CASSFGQGFAQETQYF. CDR3 DNA: TGCGCCAGCAGCTTCGGTCAGGGGTTTGCGCAAGAGACCCAGTACTTC.

The rearrangement joins TRBV10-3 to TRBJ2-2; tentative D call: TRBD2 (5 bases). V was pared by 8 bases and J by 1 base, with 17 bases between. CDR1 is ENHRY, CDR2 SYGVKD, per germline. The CDR3 loop spans 16 amino acids. CDR3 nucleotide sequence: TGTGCCATCGCCCGAAGCGGCGCGGGGAACACCGGGGAGCTGTTTTTT. Translated, it gives CAIARSGAGNTGELFF.

The chain uses TRBV13 and TRBJ1-1; possible D gene TRBD1, 6 bases. The V gene's germline CDR1 is PRHDT and CDR2 FYEKMQ (reference sequence). V was trimmed by 0 bases and J by 3 bases, leaving 11 bases between them. This CDR3 is built from 15 residues. The CDR3: CASSLGQWGHTEAFF. The CDR3 DNA reads as TGTGCCAGCAGCTTAGGACAGTGGGGGCACACTGAAGCTTTCTTT.

The chain links TRBV6-1 to TRBJ2-7, with D possibly TRBD1 on 6 matching bases. The CDR3 consists of 14 residues. Germline CDR1 is MNHNS and CDR2 is SASEGT. Deletions cut 7 bases from V and 2 bases from J, with 15 bases between. CDR3 sequence reads: CASTIARTAYEQYF. CDR3 bases: TGTGCCAGCACTATCGCCCGGACAGCCTACGAGCAGTACTTC.

The J gene is TRBJ1-3, the V gene TRBV9; 8 bases agree with TRBD1. There are 16 residues in the CDR3. CDR1 is SGDLS and CDR2 is YYNGEE in the germline V gene. V shed 3 bases, J shed 0 bases, and the junction held 5 bases outside the gene matches. CDR3 nucleotide sequence: TGTGCCAGCAGCGCTGGACAGGGACTCTCTGGAAACACCATATATTTT. It specifies CASSAGQGLSGNTIYF.

V and J are TRBV9 and TRBJ2-3; tentative D call: TRBD2 (5 bases). The CDR3 is 14 amino acids. The V gene's germline CDR1 is SGDLS and CDR2 YYNGEE. V was trimmed by 2 bases and J by 1 base, leaving 8 bases between them. Written as DNA, the CDR3 is TGTGCCAGCAGCGTTCTCGGGGGCACAGATACGCAGTATTTT. Translation gives CASSVLGGTDTQYF.

The rearrangement uses TRBV2 and TRBJ2-4; 7 nucleotides agree with TRBD2. This CDR3 has 15 residues. The germline V gene has CDR1 SNHLY and CDR2 FYNNEI. V lost 8 bases to trimming and J lost 4 bases; unmatched junction nucleotides: 11. The CDR3 DNA follows: TGTGCCAGCGGGGATGGGGGGGTAACAAAAAACATTCAGTACTTC. Amino acid sequence: CASGDGGVTKNIQYF.

V gene TRBV2 combines with J gene TRBJ1-6, with a tentative D call TRBD1 (6 bases). CDR3 length equals 14 residues. Germline lookup yields CDR1 SNHLY and CDR2 FYNNEI. Trimming shortened V by 5 bases and J by 5 bases, and 10 bases separated the two germline ends. CDR3 protein: CASSQGPHNSPLHF. In DNA, the CDR3 is TGTGCCAGCAGTCAGGGGCCTCATAATTCACCCCTCCACTTT.

This clone has more than one count but fewer than ten. This chain connects TRBV9 to TRBJ2-3, with TRBD2 as a possible D gene (5 bases). The CDR3 length is 13 residues. Per the germline V gene, CDR1 is SGDLS and CDR2 is YYNGEE. The V gene lost 4 bases and the J gene lost 4 bases, with 10 bases spanning the gap. The CDR3 nucleotides are TGTGCCAGCAGCCTTCTAGCCCCAGATACGCAGTATTTT. The encoded protein is CASSLLAPDTQYF.

J is TRBJ2-4 and V is TRBV4-1; D gene ambiguous. This CDR3 spans 16 amino acids. Trimming removed 1 base at V and 0 bases at J, with 10 bases between. Looked up from germline, CDR1 is MGHRA and CDR2 is YSYEKL. The CDR3 DNA reads as TGCGCCAGCAGCCAAGTCGTATTCCTAGCCAAAAACATTCAGTACTTC. This sequence encodes CASSQVVFLAKNIQYF.

The DNA for the CDR3 is TGTGCCACCAGCAGGGGTCGAGTGGGCAGGGGGACCTACGAGCAGTACTTC. Amino acids: CATSRGRVGRGTYEQYF. V and J are TRBV15 and TRBJ2-7; 7 nucleotides agree with TRBD1. Germline CDR1 LNHNV, CDR2 YYDKDF (reference sequence). The CDR3 consists of 17 residues. V gave up 3 bases and J gave up 2 bases; unmatched junction bases: 13.

On this clone itself: A much more abundant neighbour one base away suggests this may be a read error. The chain employs TRBV14 and TRBJ2-7, with 8 bases aligning to TRBD1. CDR3 length equals 14 residues. Germline lookup yields CDR1 SGHDN and CDR2 FVKESK. Unmatched junction bases numbered 2, after V lost 4 bases and J lost 0 bases. DNA of the CDR3: TGTGCCAGCAGCCGGGACAGGAGCTCCTACGAGCAGTACTTC. It specifies CASSRDRSSYEQYF. Variable domain in full (rest from reference TRBV14 and TRBJ2-7): EAGVTQFPSHSVIEKGQTVTLRCDPISGHDNLYWYRRVMGKEIKFLLHFVKESKQDESGMPNNRFLAERTGGTYSTLKVQPAELEDSGVYFCASSRDRSSYEQYFGPGTRLTVT.

The rearrangement joins TRBV29-1 to TRBJ2-1; perhaps TRBD1 as D (6 bases). Germline V gene lookup returns CDR1 SQVTM and CDR2 ANQGSEA. Trimming removed 3 bases at V and 2 bases at J, with 11 bases between. This CDR3 region has 14 residues. The CDR3 DNA follows: TGCAGCGTTGAGAGGGGGAGCACCTACAATGAGCAGTTCTTC. Translating it yields CSVERGSTYNEQFF.

V gene TRBV7-2 combines with J gene TRBJ2-7, with 7 bases identical to TRBD2. The ends lost 0 bases at V and 7 bases at J; junction bases unmatched: 6. This CDR3 is 14 amino acids long. Germline lookup yields CDR1 SGHTA and CDR2 FQGNSA. CDR3 sequence: CASSLAGGPREQYF. DNA of the CDR3: TGTGCCAGCAGCTTAGCGGGAGGGCCGCGGGAGCAGTACTTC.

This clone occurred once. The chain employs TRBV19 and TRBJ1-5; 11 bases align to TRBD1. Germline CDR1 LNHDA, CDR2 SQIVND (reference sequence). With 3 bases clipped from V and 6 bases from J, the junction kept 7 bases outside the gene matches. The CDR3 totals 16 residues. The CDR3 DNA reads as TGTGCCAGTAGTATTCGGACAGGGGGCGGCGGTCAGCCCCAGCATTTT. Translation gives CASSIRTGGGGQPQHF.

This chain links TRBV6-5 with TRBJ2-5, with 7 nucleotides matching TRBD1. The DNA end favors TRBJ2-7, so the J call may be wrong. CDR3 length: 13 residues. Germline CDR1 and CDR2: MNHEY and SVGAGI. DNA for the CDR3: TGTGCCAGCAGTCCAGGGGGTACCTACGAGCAGTACTTC. It codes for CASSPGGTYEQYF.

V usage is TRBV19 and J usage is TRBJ2-2; TRBD1 matches 9 bases. This CDR3 has 18 residues. Trimming at V came to 0 bases and at J to 4 bases, leaving 9 bases not matched to a gene. Germline V lookup: CDR1 LNHDA, CDR2 SQIVND (reference sequence). The CDR3: CASSIDPGTGTFTGELFF. CDR3 coding DNA: TGTGCCAGTAGTATAGATCCCGGGACAGGGACTTTCACCGGGGAGCTGTTTTTT. The whole variable domain, remainder taken from reference TRBV19 and TRBJ2-2, is DGGITQSPKYLFRKEGQNVTLSCEQNLNHDAMYWYRQDPGQGLRLIYYSQIVNDFQKGDIAEGYSVSREKKESFPLTVTSAQKNPTAFYLCASSIDPGTGTFTGELFFGEGSRLTVL.